This T cell receptor (beta chain) stems from a study of cytomegalovirus exposure and HLA in healthy donors. The overall study: The same platform as the roughly 670 first-cohort repertoires was used for the 120 validation repertoires, a later analysis reported.

Produced via immunoSEQ multiplex PCR; TCRdb's table is partial and in-frame only. The data hold more than 75,000 clones, with 93% observed a single time. Findings and limits, study-wide: As was reported, the classifier diagnosed cytomegalovirus status with high specificity and sensitivity. According to a subsequent analysis, TCR clusters from the first cohort were inclined to appear together in the 130 or so validation repertoires. Three chains linked to CMV were shown in vitro to be specific for CMV antigens.

Trimming took off 2 bases at V and 6 bases at J, with 8 bases between the two ends. This CDR3 is 12 amino acids long. Looked up from germline, CDR1 is LNHNV and CDR2 is YYDKDF (reference sequence). On this clone: Its antigen is still unknown.

The V call is TRBV15, the J call TRBJ2-7; D unresolved. Sequenced sample: PBMCs. This clonotype was sampled from a man aged 18 to 35 in good health and CMV-seronegative. The CDR3 region is CATSRTLSEQYF. CDR3 nucleotide sequence: TGTGCCACCAGCAGAACCCTAAGCGAGCAGTACTTC.